This section outlines one T cell receptor beta chain sequence together with its context. The data originate from a study of blood T cell repertoires in COVID-19. Turning to the study itself: Samples representing acute and convalescent COVID-19 were sourced from the United States, Italy and Spain. The cDNA or gDNA used as material had been derived from T cells, B-cell-depleted T cells, or PBMCs.

In the original processing: Reference gene primer amplification gave estimated nucleated cell counts. Clones were read by immunoSEQ multiplex PCR, and TCRdb kept only the in-frame ones, dropping some. The V and J calls and the clone size are those of that table, but D and trimming were determined from the DNA. The table has about 120,000 clones, about 85% seen once. The germline V gene encodes CDR1 SGHRS and CDR2 YFSETQ. V lost 1 base and J lost 2; bases outside the gene matches: 6. The CDR3 loop spans 15 amino acids. V and J are TRBV5-1 and TRBJ2-7; TRBD1 matches at 7 bases. The material sequenced was peripheral blood. This clonotype originated in a man older than 75 with active or convalescent COVID-19. The CDR3 reads CASSLTGANTYEQYF. The CDR3 region has the DNA TGCGCCAGCAGCTTGACAGGGGCCAACACCTACGAGCAGTACTTC.